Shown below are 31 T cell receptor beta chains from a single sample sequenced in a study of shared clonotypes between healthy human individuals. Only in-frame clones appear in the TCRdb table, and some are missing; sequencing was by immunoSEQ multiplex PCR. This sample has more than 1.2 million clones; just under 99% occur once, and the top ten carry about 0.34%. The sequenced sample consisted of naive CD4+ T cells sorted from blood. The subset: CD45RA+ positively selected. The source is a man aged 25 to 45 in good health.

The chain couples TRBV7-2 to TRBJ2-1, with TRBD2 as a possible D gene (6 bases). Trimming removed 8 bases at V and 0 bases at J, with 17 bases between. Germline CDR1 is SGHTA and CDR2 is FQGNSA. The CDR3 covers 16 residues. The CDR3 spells CASRGISGSSYNEQFF. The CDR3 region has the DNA TGTGCCAGCCGGGGAATTAGCGGCTCCTCCTACAATGAGCAGTTCTTC.

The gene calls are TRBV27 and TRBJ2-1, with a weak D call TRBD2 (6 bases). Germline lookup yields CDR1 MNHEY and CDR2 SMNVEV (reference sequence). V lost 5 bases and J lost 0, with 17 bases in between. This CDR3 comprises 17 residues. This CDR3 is CASSRAGLPSSYNEQFF. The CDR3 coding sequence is TGTGCCAGCAGTCGCGCGGGACTTCCGAGCTCCTACAATGAGCAGTTCTTC.

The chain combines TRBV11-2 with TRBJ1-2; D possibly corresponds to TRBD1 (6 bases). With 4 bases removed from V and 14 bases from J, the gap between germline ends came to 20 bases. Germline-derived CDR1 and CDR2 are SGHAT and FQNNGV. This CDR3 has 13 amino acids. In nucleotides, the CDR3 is TGTGCCAGCAGCTCCAGGGGCCTGGGGGAGTTAACCTTC. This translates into CASSSRGLGELTF.

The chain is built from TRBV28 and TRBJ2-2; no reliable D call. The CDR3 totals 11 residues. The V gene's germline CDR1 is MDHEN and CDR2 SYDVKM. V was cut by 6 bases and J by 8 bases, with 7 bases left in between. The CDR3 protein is CASRSLGELFF. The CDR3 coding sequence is TGTGCCAGCAGATCCCTGGGGGAGCTGTTTTTT.

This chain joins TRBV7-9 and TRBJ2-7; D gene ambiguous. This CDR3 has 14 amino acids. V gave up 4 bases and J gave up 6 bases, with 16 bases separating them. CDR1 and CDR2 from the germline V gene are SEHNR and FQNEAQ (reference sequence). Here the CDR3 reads CASSSVTVAREQYF. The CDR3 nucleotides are TGTGCCAGCAGCTCGGTTACGGTAGCCCGCGAGCAGTACTTC.

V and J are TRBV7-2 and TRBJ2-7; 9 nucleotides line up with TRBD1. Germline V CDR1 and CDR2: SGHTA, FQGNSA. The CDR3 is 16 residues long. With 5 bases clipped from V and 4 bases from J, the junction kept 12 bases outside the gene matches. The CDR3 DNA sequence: TGTGCCAGCAGCATCGGAAGACCGGGACAGGGTTACGAGCAGTACTTC. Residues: CASSIGRPGQGYEQYF.

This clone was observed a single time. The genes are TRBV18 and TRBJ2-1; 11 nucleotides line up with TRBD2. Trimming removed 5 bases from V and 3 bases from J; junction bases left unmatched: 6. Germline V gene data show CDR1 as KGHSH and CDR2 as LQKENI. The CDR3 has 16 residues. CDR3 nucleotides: TGTGCCAGCTCAGGGGGGACTAGCGGTTTCTACAATGAGCAGTTCTTC. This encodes CASSGGTSGFYNEQFF. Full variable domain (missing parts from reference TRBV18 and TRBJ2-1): NAGVMQNPRHLVRRRGQEARLRCSPMKGHSHVYWYRQLPEEGLKFMVYLQKENIIDESGMPKERFSAEFPKEGPSILRIQQVVRGDSAAYFCASSGGTSGFYNEQFFGPGTRLTVL.

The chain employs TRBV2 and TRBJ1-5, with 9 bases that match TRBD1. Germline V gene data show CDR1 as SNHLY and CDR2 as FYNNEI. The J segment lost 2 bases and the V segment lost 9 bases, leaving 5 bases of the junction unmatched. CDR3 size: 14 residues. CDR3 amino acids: CASGRDRGNQPQHF. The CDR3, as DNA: TGTGCCAGTGGGAGGGACAGGGGCAATCAGCCCCAGCATTTT.

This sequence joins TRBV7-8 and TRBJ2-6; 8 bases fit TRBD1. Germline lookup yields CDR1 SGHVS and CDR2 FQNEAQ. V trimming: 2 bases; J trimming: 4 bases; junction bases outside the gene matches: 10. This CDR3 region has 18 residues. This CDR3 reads CASSLSRDRWSGANVLTF. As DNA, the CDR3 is TGTGCCAGCAGCTTATCCCGGGACAGGTGGTCCGGGGCCAACGTCCTGACTTTC.

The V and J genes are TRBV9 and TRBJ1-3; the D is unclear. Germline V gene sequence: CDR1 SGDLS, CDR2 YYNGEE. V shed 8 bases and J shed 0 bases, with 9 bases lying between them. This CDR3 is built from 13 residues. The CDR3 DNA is TGTGCCAGTCGGGGAATCTCTGGAAACACCATATATTTT. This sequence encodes CASRGISGNTIYF. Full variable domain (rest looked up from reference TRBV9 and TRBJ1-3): DSGVTQTPKHLITATGQRVTLRCSPRSGDLSVYWYQQSLDQGLQFLIQYYNGEERAKGNILERFSAQQFPDLHSELNLSSLELGDSALYFCASRGISGNTIYFGEGSWLTVV.

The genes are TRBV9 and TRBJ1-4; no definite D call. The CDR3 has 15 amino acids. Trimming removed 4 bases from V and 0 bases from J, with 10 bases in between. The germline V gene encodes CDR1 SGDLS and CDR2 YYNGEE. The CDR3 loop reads CASSLTPATNEKLFF. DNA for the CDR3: TGTGCCAGCAGCCTAACCCCGGCAACTAATGAAAAACTGTTTTTT.

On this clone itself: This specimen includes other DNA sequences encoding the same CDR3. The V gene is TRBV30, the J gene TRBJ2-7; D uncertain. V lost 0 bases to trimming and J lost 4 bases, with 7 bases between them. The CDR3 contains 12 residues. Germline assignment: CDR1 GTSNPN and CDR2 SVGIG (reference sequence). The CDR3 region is CAWSVGPYEQYF. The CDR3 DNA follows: TGTGCCTGGAGTGTCGGCCCGTACGAGCAGTACTTC. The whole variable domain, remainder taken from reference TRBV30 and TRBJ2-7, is SQTIHQWPATLVQPVGSPLSLECTVEGTSNPNLYWYRQAAGRGLQLLFYSVGIGQISSEVPQNLSASRPQDRQFILSSKKLLLSDSGFYLCAWSVGPYEQYFGPGTRLTVT.

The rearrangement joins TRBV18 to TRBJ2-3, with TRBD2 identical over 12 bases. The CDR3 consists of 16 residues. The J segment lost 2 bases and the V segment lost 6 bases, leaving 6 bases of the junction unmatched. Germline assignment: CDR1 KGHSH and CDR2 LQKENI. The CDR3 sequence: CASSRRTSGTTDTQYF. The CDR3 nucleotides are TGTGCCAGCTCCCGCCGGACTAGCGGGACCACAGATACGCAGTATTTT.

CDR3 sequence: CASSFVPATTEQFF. In nucleotides, the CDR3 is TGTGCCAGCAGCTTCGTTCCCGCTACAACTGAGCAGTTCTTC. The rearrangement links TRBV7-8 to TRBJ2-1; D is undetermined. The V end was cut by 3 bases, the J end by 9 bases, with 15 bases between. The CDR3 has 14 residues. Germline V gives CDR1 SGHVS, CDR2 FQNEAQ.

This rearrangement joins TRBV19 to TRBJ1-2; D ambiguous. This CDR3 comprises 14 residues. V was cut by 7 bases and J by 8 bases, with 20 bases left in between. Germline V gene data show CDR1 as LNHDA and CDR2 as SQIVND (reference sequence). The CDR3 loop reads CASTPFVKTLGYTF. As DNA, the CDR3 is TGTGCCAGTACCCCATTCGTAAAGACACTCGGCTACACCTTC.

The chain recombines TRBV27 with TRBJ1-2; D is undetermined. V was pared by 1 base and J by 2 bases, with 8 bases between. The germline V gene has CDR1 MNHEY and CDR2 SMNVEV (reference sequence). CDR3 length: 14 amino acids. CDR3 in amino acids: CASSLLNGNYGYTF. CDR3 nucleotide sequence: TGTGCCAGCAGTTTATTGAACGGCAACTATGGCTACACCTTC.

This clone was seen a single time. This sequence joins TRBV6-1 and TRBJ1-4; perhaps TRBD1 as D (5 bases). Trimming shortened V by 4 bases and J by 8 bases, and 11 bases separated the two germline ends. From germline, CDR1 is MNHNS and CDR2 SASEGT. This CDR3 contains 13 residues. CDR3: CASSAGQVEKLFF. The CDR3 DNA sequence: TGTGCCAGCAGTGCAGGGCAGGTCGAAAAACTGTTTTTT.

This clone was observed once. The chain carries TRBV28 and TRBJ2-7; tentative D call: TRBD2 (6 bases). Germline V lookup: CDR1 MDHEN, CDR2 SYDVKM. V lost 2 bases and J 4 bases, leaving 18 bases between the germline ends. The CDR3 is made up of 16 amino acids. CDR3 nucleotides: TGTGCCAGCAGTTTACTTGGGGCGGGAAAATGGTACGAGCAGTACTTC. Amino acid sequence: CASSLLGAGKWYEQYF.

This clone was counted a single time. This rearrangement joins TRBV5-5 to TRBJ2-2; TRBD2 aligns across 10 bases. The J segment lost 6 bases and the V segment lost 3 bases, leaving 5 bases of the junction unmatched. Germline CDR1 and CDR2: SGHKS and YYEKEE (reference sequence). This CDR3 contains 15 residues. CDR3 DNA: TGTGCCAGCAGCTCGCTAGCGGGAGCTGCCGGGGAGCTGTTTTTT. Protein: CASSSLAGAAGELFF.

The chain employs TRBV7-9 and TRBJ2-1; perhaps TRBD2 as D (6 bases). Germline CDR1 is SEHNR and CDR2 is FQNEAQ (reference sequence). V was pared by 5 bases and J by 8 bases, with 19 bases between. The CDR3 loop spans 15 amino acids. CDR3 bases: TGTGCCAGCAGCCCCGGGACTTTGCGCGGGGATGAGCAGTTCTTC. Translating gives CASSPGTLRGDEQFF.

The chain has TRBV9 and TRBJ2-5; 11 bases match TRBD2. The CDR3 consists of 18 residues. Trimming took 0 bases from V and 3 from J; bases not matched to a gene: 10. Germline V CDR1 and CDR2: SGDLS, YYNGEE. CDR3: CASSVVGTSGSGEETQYF. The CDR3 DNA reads TGTGCCAGCAGCGTAGTGGGGACTAGCGGCTCCGGAGAAGAGACCCAGTACTTC.

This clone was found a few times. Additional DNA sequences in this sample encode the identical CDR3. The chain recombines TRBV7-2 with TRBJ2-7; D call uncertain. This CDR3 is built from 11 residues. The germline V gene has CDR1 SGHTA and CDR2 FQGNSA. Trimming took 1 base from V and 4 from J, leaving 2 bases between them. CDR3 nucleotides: TGTGCCAGCAGCTTAGAATACGAGCAGTACTTC. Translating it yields CASSLEYEQYF.

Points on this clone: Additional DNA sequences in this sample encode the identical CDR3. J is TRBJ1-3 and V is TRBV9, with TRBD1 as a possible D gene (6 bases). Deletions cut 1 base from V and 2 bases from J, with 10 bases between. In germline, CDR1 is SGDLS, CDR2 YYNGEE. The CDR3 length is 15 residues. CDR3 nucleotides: TGTGCCAGCAGCGTAACACAGGGCCCTGGAAACACCATATATTTT. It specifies CASSVTQGPGNTIYF.

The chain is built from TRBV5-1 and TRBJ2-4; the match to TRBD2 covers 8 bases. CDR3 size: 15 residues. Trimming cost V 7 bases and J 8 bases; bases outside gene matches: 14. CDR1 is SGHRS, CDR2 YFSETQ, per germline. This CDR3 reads CASASADRRGDIQYF. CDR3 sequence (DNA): TGCGCCAGCGCGTCCGCCGACAGGCGGGGGGACATTCAGTACTTC.

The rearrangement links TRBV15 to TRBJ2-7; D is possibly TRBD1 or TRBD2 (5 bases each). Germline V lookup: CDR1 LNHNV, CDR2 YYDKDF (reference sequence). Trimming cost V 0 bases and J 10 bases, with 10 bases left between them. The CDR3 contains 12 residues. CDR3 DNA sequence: TGTGCCACCAGCAGAGACCGGGGCCGACAGTACTTC. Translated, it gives CATSRDRGRQYF.

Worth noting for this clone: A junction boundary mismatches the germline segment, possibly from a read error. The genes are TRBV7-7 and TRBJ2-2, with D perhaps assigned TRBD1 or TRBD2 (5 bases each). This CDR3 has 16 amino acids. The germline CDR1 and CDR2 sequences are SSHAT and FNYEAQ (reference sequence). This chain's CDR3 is CASSPDAGTVPGELFF. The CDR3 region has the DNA TGTGCTAGCAGCCCCGACGCAGGGACCGTCCCCGGGGAGCTGTTTTTT.

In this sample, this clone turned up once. For the CDR3, the DNA is TGTGCCAGCAGTCTACTAGCGGGACTCACAGATACGCAGTATTTT. This encodes CASSLLAGLTDTQYF. This chain links TRBV7-2 with TRBJ2-3; 10 bases line up with TRBD2. V trimming: 6 bases; J trimming: 2 bases; junction bases outside the gene matches: 5. Germline CDR1 is SGHTA and CDR2 is FQGNSA. This CDR3 has 15 residues.

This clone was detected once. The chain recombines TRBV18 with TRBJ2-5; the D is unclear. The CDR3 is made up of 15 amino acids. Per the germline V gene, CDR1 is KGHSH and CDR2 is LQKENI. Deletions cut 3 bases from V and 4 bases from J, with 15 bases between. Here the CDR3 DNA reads TGTGCCAGCTCACCGGAACTCGGCGGCGGAGAGACCCAGTACTTC. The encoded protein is CASSPELGGGETQYF.

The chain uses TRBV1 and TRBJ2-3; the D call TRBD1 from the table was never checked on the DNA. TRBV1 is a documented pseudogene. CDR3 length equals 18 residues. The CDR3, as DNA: TGCACCAGCAGCCGTGGCAGTCTCTCAAAAAGTAGCACAGATACGCAGTATTTT. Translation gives CTSSRGSLSKSSTDTQYF.

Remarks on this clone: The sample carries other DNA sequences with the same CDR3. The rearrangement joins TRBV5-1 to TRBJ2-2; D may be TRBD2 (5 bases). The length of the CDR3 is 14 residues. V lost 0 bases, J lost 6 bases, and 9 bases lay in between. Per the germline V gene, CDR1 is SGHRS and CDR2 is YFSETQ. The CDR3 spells CASSLVSGSGELFF. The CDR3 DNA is TGCGCCAGCAGCTTGGTTTCGGGGTCCGGGGAGCTGTTTTTT.

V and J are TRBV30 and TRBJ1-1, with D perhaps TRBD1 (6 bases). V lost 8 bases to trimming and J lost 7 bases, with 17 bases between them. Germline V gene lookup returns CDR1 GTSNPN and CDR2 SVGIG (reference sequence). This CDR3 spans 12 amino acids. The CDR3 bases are TGTGCCGCTCGCCAGGGGTCATTTGAAGCTTTCTTT. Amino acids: CAARQGSFEAFF.